This entry is about one T cell receptor (beta chain). Its antigen is unidentified. TCR beta CDR3 region amplification was performed from RNA transcripts. With the HTBI primer set, the TCR CDR3 went through a first round of RT-PCR. Each CDR3 protein is one row after TCRdb ran MiXCR on the multiplex PCR reads. The sample has about 560,000 distinct CDR3 sequences, roughly 14% seen once. A lack of ophthalmopathy progression within 18 months defined stable Graves' hyperthyroidism. Hyperthyroidism was newly diagnosed in patients aged 18 to 65 (duration under 2 months). The data originate from a study of T cells in Graves' hyperthyroidism and ophthalmopathy. Whole-study findings and limits: Most expanded thyroid clonotypes above 0.001 also appeared in blood. A model using 13 V-J features told ophthalmopathy apart from stable hyperthyroidism.

V gave up 3 bases and J gave up 6 bases, with 22 bases separating them. From germline, CDR1 is SGDLS and CDR2 YYNGEE. The CDR3 contains 17 residues. This TCR derives from a woman in her 30s with Graves' hyperthyroidism. The V and J genes are TRBV9 and TRBJ2-1, with D perhaps TRBD1 or TRBD2 (7 bases each). Sequencing input: blood. CDR3 protein: CASSEGAGELYANEQFF. For the CDR3, the DNA is TGTGCCAGCAGCGAGGGGGCGGGAGAACTATATGCCAATGAGCAGTTCTTC.